Listed below are T cell receptor beta chains from one sample, sequenced in a study of blood T cell repertoires in COVID-19. Using immunoSEQ multiplex PCR, the repertoire was profiled, and TCRdb retains in-frame clones only, with some absent. Among about 220,000 clones listed, approximately 86% were seen once. Sequencing was carried out using PBMCs or T cells enriched from blood (not recorded which). These receptors were collected from a woman between 50 and 59 years old with acute COVID-19. Both conserved end residues are part of each CDR3. A D gene is named only where the DNA matches it firmly. Size values are once, few and many counts, or a class for expanded clones, and some rows have none.

j_call | d_call | clone_size | v_call | cdr3_nt | cdr3_aa
TRBJ1-2 | TRBD1 | - | TRBV5-1 | TGCGCCAGCAGCCCTGACAGGGCGAGAGGCTACACCTTC | CASSPDRARGYTF
TRBJ1-6 | - | - | TRBV28 | TGTGCCAGTGCCAGGGACTCCTATAATTCACCCCTCCACTTT | CASARDSYNSPLHF
TRBJ2-3 | TRBD2 | - | TRBV14 | TGTGCCAGCAGCCCAACTAGCGTTTTGGATACGCAGTATTTT | CASSPTSVLDTQYF
TRBJ2-5 | - | - | TRBV7-2 | TGTGCCAGCAGCCCTCTAGTGGCGGAGACCCAGTACTTC | CASSPLVAETQYF
TRBJ2-7 | - | - | TRBV7-9 | TGTGCCAGCAGCTACCAACGGGGGGGCACCGGGACAGCTAGCTACGAGCAGTACTTC | CASSYQRGGTGTASYEQYF
TRBJ2-7 | - | - | TRBV2 | TGTGCCAGCAGCCCTGGGGGGGGCCGAGAGGAGCAGTACTTC | CASSPGGGREEQYF
TRBJ1-2 | - | - | TRBV21-1 | TGTGCCAGCAGCAAGACAGATAGGACAAGGGGATTGAGCTATGGCTACACCTTC | CASSKTDRTRGLSYGYTF
TRBJ1-2 | - | - | TRBV3-1/TRBV3-2 | TGTGCCAGCAGGCACAGCCCACAGGGAGCCTATGGCTACACCTTC | CASRHSPQGAYGYTF
TRBJ1-2 | - | - | TRBV30 | TGTGCCTGGAGTAGAGATAATAACTATGGCTACACCTTC | CAWSRDNNYGYTF
TRBJ2-1 | - | - | TRBV29-1 | TGCAGCGGCGATATCGGGAGCAATGAGCAGTTCTTC | CSGDIGSNEQFF
TRBJ2-2 | TRBD1 | - | TRBV7-3 | TGTGCCAGCAGCGCTCCAGGGGGTCGGAACACCGGGGAGCTGTTTTTT | CASSAPGGRNTGELFF
TRBJ2-3 | TRBD2 | - | TRBV4-1 | TGCGCCAGCAGCCAGGGCCCTAGGGGAGGGACAGATACGCAGTATTTT | CASSQGPRGGTDTQYF
TRBJ2-1 | - | - | TRBV7-9 | TGTGCCAGCAGCTTTTCTGCGACTAATGAGCAGTTCTTC | CASSFSATNEQFF
TRBJ2-1 | - | once | TRBV10-3 | TGTGCCATCAGTGAGTCGAGAGACTATATGGGAGAGGAGCAGTTCTTC | CAISESRDYMGEEQFF
TRBJ1-1 | TRBD1 | - | TRBV29-1 | TGCAGCGCCTTACAGGGGCGGACTGAAGCTTTCTTT | CSALQGRTEAFF
TRBJ1-5 | TRBD1 | - | TRBV6-2/TRBV6-3 | TGTGCCAGCAGTCCACAGGGGCCGAATCAGCCCCAGCATTTT | CASSPQGPNQPQHF
TRBJ2-3 | - | once | TRBV28 | TGTGCCAGCAGTCTTCGCACAGATACGCAGTATTTT | CASSLRTDTQYF
TRBJ2-3 | - | - | TRBV30 | TGTGCCTGGAAGATGGTTCGGTGGGATACGCAGTATTTT | CAWKMVRWDTQYF
TRBJ1-3 | - | - | TRBV9 | TGTGCCAGCAGCGCTACCTCTGGAAACACCATATATTTT | CASSATSGNTIYF
TRBJ1-5 | - | - | TRBV18 | TGTGCCAGCTCACCACCAGCGGGAGGGCCCCAGCATTTT | CASSPPAGGPQHF
TRBJ2-7 | - | - | TRBV19 | TGTGCCAGTAGTCCCCTGGGCGGGGAGACAACCTACGAGCAGTACTTC | CASSPLGGETTYEQYF
TRBJ1-5 | - | - | TRBV21-1 | TGTGCCAGCAGCTTACCAAAGGGGGTCGGGACAAATAGCAATCAGCCCCAGCATTTT | CASSLPKGVGTNSNQPQHF
TRBJ2-2 | - | once | TRBV5-1 | TGCGCCAGCAAGACGGGACAGAACACCGGGGAGCTGTTTTTT | CASKTGQNTGELFF
TRBJ1-1 | - | - | TRBV6-5 | TGTGCCAGCAGCGACGGTTACAGGACCTACACTGAAGCTTTCTTT | CASSDGYRTYTEAFF
TRBJ2-5 | TRBD2 | - | TRBV28 | TGTGCCAGCAACCTAGCGGGTTTCCAAGAGACCCAGTACTTC | CASNLAGFQETQYF
TRBJ2-1 | TRBD2 | - | TRBV9 | TGTGCCAGCAGCCTTGGGACTAGCGGGAGGACCTACAATGAGCAGTTCTTC | CASSLGTSGRTYNEQFF
TRBJ2-5 | TRBD2 | - | TRBV18 | TGTGCCAGCTCACCACCGTTGGGACTAGCGAACCAAGAGACCCAGTACTTC | CASSPPLGLANQETQYF
TRBJ1-3 | - | - | TRBV28 | TGTGCCAGCAGAATAACAGGAAGCTCTGGAAACACCATATATTTT | CASRITGSSGNTIYF
TRBJ2-1 | TRBD2 | - | TRBV2 | TGTGCCAGCAGTGAAGCGCTTGGGAGGGATGAGCAGTTCTTC | CASSEALGRDEQFF
TRBJ2-2 | TRBD1 | - | TRBV29-1 | TGCAGCGTGGGGGGACAGGGGGCAATCTTGGGTACCGGGGAGCTGTTTTTT | CSVGGQGAILGTGELFF
TRBJ1-2 | TRBD1 | - | TRBV5-1 | TGCGCCAGCAGCCCTGGGGACAGGGGGACTGGCTACACCTTC | CASSPGDRGTGYTF
TRBJ2-1 | TRBD2 | - | TRBV3-1/TRBV3-2 | TGTGCCAGCACCCCCGTGAGCGGGAGGAACAATGAGCAGTTCTTC | CASTPVSGRNNEQFF
TRBJ2-7 | TRBD2 | - | TRBV7-8 | TGTGCCAGCAGCTTAGAACCTAGCGGCTTTTACGAGCAGTACTTC | CASSLEPSGFYEQYF
TRBJ2-1 | TRBD2 | - | TRBV9 | TGTGCCAGCAGCATCCTTAGCGGGAGCGGGAATGAGCAGTTCTTC | CASSILSGSGNEQFF
TRBJ1-1 | - | - | TRBV5-5 | TGTGCCAGCAGCTTGGGGTACATTATGAACACTGAAGCTTTCTTT | CASSLGYIMNTEAFF
TRBJ2-5 | - | - | TRBV5-1 | TGCGCCAGCAGCCCACAGGAAGAGACCCAGTACTTC | CASSPQEETQYF
TRBJ2-5 | - | - | TRBV19 | TGTGCCAGTAGTATATTCGGGGGACAGCAAGAGACCCAGTACTTC | CASSIFGGQQETQYF
TRBJ1-3 | TRBD1 | - | TRBV5-1 | TGCGCCAGCAGCGTCCGGGACAGGGACAACACCATATATTTT | CASSVRDRDNTIYF
TRBJ2-1 | TRBD1 | once | TRBV28 | TGTGCCAGCAGTTTAGGAAGGGGGCTGGTGAATGAGCAGTTCTTC | CASSLGRGLVNEQFF
TRBJ2-4 | - | - | TRBV9 | TGTGCCAGCAGCGCCGGGGGGCAGGGGTTAGCCAAAAACATTCAGTACTTC | CASSAGGQGLAKNIQYF
TRBJ2-7 | - | - | TRBV27 | TGTGCCAGCAGTTTCCAATATACCAACCCCCAGGTGGAGGGCTACGAGCAGTACTTC | CASSFQYTNPQVEGYEQYF
TRBJ2-1 | TRBD1 | - | TRBV6-5 | TGTGCCAGCAGCGGGGACAGGGAAGGGGTAATACGGTTCTTC | CASSGDREGVIRFF
TRBJ1-1 | - | - | TRBV2 | TGTGCCAGCAGGGGACACCCGAACACTGAAGCTTTCTTT | CASRGHPNTEAFF
TRBJ1-6 | - | - | TRBV28 | TGTGCCAGCGTAATGGCAGGGCCTTCACCCCTCCACTTT | CASVMAGPSPLHF
TRBJ2-5 | - | once | TRBV28 | TGTGCTTTCTCGGGGGAGACCCAGTACTTC | CAFSGETQYF
TRBJ1-1 | - | - | TRBV28 | TGTGCCAGCAGTCCCTGGGACTCTAACACTGAAGCTTTCTTT | CASSPWDSNTEAFF
TRBJ2-7 | - | - | TRBV2 | TGTGCCAGCAAGAGCCGGGAGCAGTACTTC | CASKSREQYF
TRBJ2-4 | TRBD2 | once | TRBV19 | TGTGCCGGCAGCGGGAGGGCGGGGGACATTCAGTACTTC | CAGSGRAGDIQYF
TRBJ1-5 | - | few | TRBV4-1 | TGCGCCAGCAGCCAGGTCTGGACGGTGGGAGTCTTGCCCCAGCATTTT | CASSQVWTVGVLPQHF
TRBJ2-7 | - | - | TRBV7-9 | TGTGCCAGCAGCCGAGGGGGGGGCGAGCAGTACTTC | CASSRGGGEQYF
TRBJ1-3 | - | - | TRBV25-1 | TGTGCCAGCAGTGAGGGCGTTCTTACTGGAAACACCATATATTTT | CASSEGVLTGNTIYF
TRBJ2-3 | TRBD2 | - | TRBV9 | TGTGCCAGCAGCGTAGCTCAAAGTGTGGCTAGCGGATACACAGATACGCAGTATTTT | CASSVAQSVASGYTDTQYF
TRBJ1-1 | TRBD1 | - | TRBV19 | TGTGCCAGTAGCCCCCGGGCAGGGGGCCTTTTTGACACTGAAGCTTTCTTT | CASSPRAGGLFDTEAFF